Following are 14 T cell receptor beta chains from one sample sequenced in a study of STAT5B mutations in CD4+ large granular lymphocyte leukemia. The repertoire was sequenced with immunoSEQ multiplex PCR; TCRdb's copy has only in-frame clones and lacks some. The sample has tens of thousands of clones; around 78% are singletons. Sequencing was performed on CD4+ T cells from blood buffy coats. The receptors originated from a human donor in good health.

This chain joins TRBV2 and TRBJ2-1; perhaps TRBD2 as D (6 bases). CDR1 is SNHLY and CDR2 is FYNNEI in the germline V gene. V lost 6 bases and J 6 bases, leaving 12 bases between the germline ends. The CDR3 has 13 amino acids. CDR3 DNA sequence: TGTGCCAGCAGACGACTAGTCTCCAATGAGCAGTTCTTC. Translation gives CASRRLVSNEQFF. Full variable domain (remainder filled in from reference TRBV2 and TRBJ2-1): EPEVTQTPSHQVTQMGQEVILRCVPISNHLYFYWYRQILGQKVEFLVSFYNNEISEKSEIFDDQFSVERPDGSNFTLKIRSTKLEDSAMYFCASRRLVSNEQFFGPGTRLTVL.

The chain is built from TRBV30 and TRBJ2-5; possible D gene TRBD1, 5 bases. The V end lost 0 bases, the J end lost 7 bases, and 9 bases lay between the germline ends. Looked up from germline, CDR1 is GTSNPN and CDR2 is SVGIG (reference sequence). The CDR3 loop spans 12 amino acids. CDR3 nucleotides: TGTGCCTGGAGTGTGACAGCTGCGACCCAGTACTTC. This translates into CAWSVTAATQYF.

This rearrangement joins TRBV19 to TRBJ2-1; maybe TRBD2 (5 bases). Germline CDR1 LNHDA, CDR2 SQIVND (reference sequence). This CDR3 region has 14 residues. The V and J ends lost 3 bases and 4 bases respectively, with 10 bases between them. CDR3 region: CASSILADYNEQFF. The DNA for the CDR3 is TGTGCCAGTAGTATCCTAGCTGATTACAATGAGCAGTTCTTC.

The gene calls are TRBV6-1 and TRBJ2-1; no clear D gene. The V gene's germline CDR1 is MNHNS and CDR2 SASEGT. The CDR3 runs to 14 residues. The V end lost 1 base, the J end lost 3 bases, and 7 bases lay between the germline ends. The CDR3 nucleotides are TGTGCCAGCAGTGAAGAGAACAACTACAATGAGCAGTTCTTC. This encodes CASSEENNYNEQFF.

The chain uses TRBV29-1 and TRBJ1-1; D is perhaps TRBD1 (6 bases). Deletions cut 4 bases from V and 1 base from J, with 10 bases between. Germline CDR1 and CDR2: SQVTM and ANQGSEA. There are 13 residues in the CDR3. The chain's CDR3 is CSVGKGGNTEAFF. The DNA for the CDR3 is TGCAGCGTTGGTAAGGGGGGGAACACTGAAGCTTTCTTT.

The chain carries TRBV7-2 and TRBJ2-3; 9 bases are a match to TRBD1. The CDR3 runs to 14 residues. Trimming cost V 1 base and J 5 bases; bases outside gene matches: 1. CDR1 is SGHTA and CDR2 is FQGNSA in the germline V gene. DNA of the CDR3: TGTGCCAGCAGCTTAGGGACAGGGGTAGATACGCAGTATTTT. This codes for CASSLGTGVDTQYF.

The chain links TRBV7-9 to TRBJ2-5; the D gene is possibly TRBD2 (5 bases). The CDR3 is 15 residues long. Germline CDR1 is SEHNR and CDR2 is FQNEAQ (reference sequence). V was clipped by 1 base and J by 5 bases, with 14 bases between them. CDR3 protein: CASSLVGATGETQYF. The CDR3 DNA reads TGTGCCAGCAGCTTAGTAGGAGCTACGGGGGAGACCCAGTACTTC.

This chain uses TRBV27 with TRBJ2-7; 7 nucleotides line up with TRBD1. The CDR3 runs to 14 residues. Trimming at V came to 5 bases and at J to 2 bases, leaving 6 bases not matched to a gene. In germline, CDR1 is MNHEY, CDR2 SMNVEV (reference sequence). CDR3 DNA: TGTGCCAGCAGTCCGTGGGACAGAACCTACGAGCAGTACTTC. Translating gives CASSPWDRTYEQYF.

This clone showed up just a few times. The rearrangement uses TRBV4-1 and TRBJ1-3; no clear D gene. CDR3 length: 16 residues. Germline V gene data show CDR1 as MGHRA and CDR2 as YSYEKL. Trimming pared 0 bases from V and 0 bases from J, leaving 9 bases between. The CDR3 DNA follows: TGCGCCAGCAGCCAAGACCATTATGTCTCTGGAAACACCATATATTTT. Translated: CASSQDHYVSGNTIYF.

J is TRBJ1-2 and V is TRBV5-6, with D unresolved. Per the germline V gene, CDR1 is SGHDT and CDR2 is YYEEEE. The V and J ends lost 5 bases and 4 bases respectively, with 15 bases between them. This CDR3 contains 14 residues. The CDR3 region is CASSIGSPSYGYTF. CDR3 coding DNA: TGTGCCAGCAGTATTGGGAGTCCTAGCTATGGCTACACCTTC.

This chain joins TRBV20-1 and TRBJ2-7; D unresolved. Germline CDR1 and CDR2: DFQATT and SNEGSKA (reference sequence). V was clipped by 6 bases and J by 5 bases, with 11 bases between them. The CDR3 spans 11 residues. CDR3: CSAEFGDEQYF. DNA for the CDR3: TGCAGTGCAGAATTTGGTGACGAGCAGTACTTC.

The V and J genes are TRBV7-2 and TRBJ2-7; D is undetermined. V lost 2 bases to trimming and J lost 4 bases, with 12 bases between them. The CDR3 runs to 14 residues. Germline CDR1 and CDR2: SGHTA and FQGNSA. CDR3 protein: CASSLNLDGYEQYV. CDR3 DNA: TGTGCCAGCAGCTTAAACCTAGACGGTTACGAGCAGTACGTC.

In its sample, this clone was seen a few times. This rearrangement joins TRBV10-3 to TRBJ2-6; no definite D call. Trimming took 8 bases from V and 2 from J, leaving 7 bases between them. This CDR3 is 13 amino acids long. The germline gives CDR1 ENHRY, CDR2 SYGVKD. CDR3 residues: CAIQGTGANVLTF. The DNA for the CDR3 is TGTGCCATCCAAGGCACTGGGGCCAACGTCCTGACTTTC.

Comments on this clone: Different DNA sequences within this sample yield the same CDR3. The rearrangement joins TRBV14 to TRBJ1-6; the D is unclear. CDR1 and CDR2 from the germline V gene are SGHDN and FVKESK. V gave up 3 bases and J gave up 9 bases, with 12 bases separating them. CDR3 length: 14 residues. The CDR3 here is CASSHTGWGSPLHF. CDR3 in DNA: TGTGCCAGCAGCCATACTGGCTGGGGTTCACCCCTCCACTTT.